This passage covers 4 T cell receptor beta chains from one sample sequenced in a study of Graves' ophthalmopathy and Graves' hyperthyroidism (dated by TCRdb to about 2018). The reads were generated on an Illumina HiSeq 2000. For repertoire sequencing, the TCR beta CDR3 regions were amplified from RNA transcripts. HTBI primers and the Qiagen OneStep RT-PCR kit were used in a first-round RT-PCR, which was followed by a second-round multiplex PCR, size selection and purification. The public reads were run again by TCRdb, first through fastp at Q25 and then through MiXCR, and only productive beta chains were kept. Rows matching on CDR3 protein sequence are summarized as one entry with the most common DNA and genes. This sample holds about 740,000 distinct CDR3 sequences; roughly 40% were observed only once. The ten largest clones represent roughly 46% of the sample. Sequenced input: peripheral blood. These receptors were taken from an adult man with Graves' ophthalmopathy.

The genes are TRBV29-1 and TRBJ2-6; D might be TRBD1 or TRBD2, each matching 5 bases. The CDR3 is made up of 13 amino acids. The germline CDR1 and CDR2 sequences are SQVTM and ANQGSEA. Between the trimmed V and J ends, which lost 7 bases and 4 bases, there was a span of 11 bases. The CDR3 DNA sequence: TGCAGCGCCACTAGACAGGGGGCCAACGTCCTGACTTTC. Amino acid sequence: CSATRQGANVLTF.

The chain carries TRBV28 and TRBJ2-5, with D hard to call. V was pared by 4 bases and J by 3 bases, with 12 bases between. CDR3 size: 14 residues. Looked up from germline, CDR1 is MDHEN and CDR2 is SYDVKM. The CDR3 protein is CASSSLDGKETQYF. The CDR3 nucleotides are TGTGCCAGCAGTTCCTTGGACGGAAAAGAGACCCAGTACTTC.

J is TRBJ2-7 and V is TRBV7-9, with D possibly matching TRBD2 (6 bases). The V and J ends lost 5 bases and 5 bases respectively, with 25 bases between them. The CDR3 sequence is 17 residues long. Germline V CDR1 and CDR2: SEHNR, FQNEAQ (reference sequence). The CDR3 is CASSPSGGQGHFHEQYF. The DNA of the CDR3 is TGTGCCAGCAGCCCCTCAGGAGGGCAGGGTCATTTCCACGAGCAGTACTTC.

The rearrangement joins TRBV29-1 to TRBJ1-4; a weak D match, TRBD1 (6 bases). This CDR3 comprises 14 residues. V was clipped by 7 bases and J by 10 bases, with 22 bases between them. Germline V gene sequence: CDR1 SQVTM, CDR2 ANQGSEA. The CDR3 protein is CSATGRGQLGKLFF. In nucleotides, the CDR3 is TGCAGCGCTACAGGAAGGGGACAACTTGGAAAACTGTTTTTT.